This TCR beta chain was sequenced during a study of blood T cell repertoires in COVID-19. Study context: Some COVID-19 samples were acute and others convalescent; all came from the United States, Italy and Spain.

Germline trimming cut 6 bases from V and 6 bases from J; bases unmatched to any gene: 13. The germline V gene encodes CDR1 WNHNN and CDR2 SYGVQD (reference sequence). CDR3 length: 15 residues. In the authors' methods: Researchers report that nucleated cell counts were estimated from reference gene primer amplification. Assay: immunoSEQ multiplex PCR; the TCRdb copy retains only in-frame clones and omits some. The DNA gave D and trimming, while V, J and clone size come from that table. The sample lists about 170,000 clones, less than 90% occurring once. The sample comprised peripheral blood. The clonotype originates from a woman aged 60 to 75 with COVID-19, enrolled during active disease. The chain uses TRBV10-1 and TRBJ1-2; 7 nucleotides line up with TRBD1. Here the CDR3 reads CASSPIRQGINGYTF. The CDR3 coding sequence is TGCGCCAGCAGCCCCATCCGACAGGGTATTAATGGCTACACCTTC.